These T cell receptor beta chains were read from a single sample in a study of Graves' ophthalmopathy and Graves' hyperthyroidism. In TCRdb, the multiplex PCR reads were re-called with MiXCR into one record per CDR3 protein. Among over a million distinct CDR3 sequences listed, about 40% were seen once. Input material: peripheral blood or thyroid tissue (not recorded which). All receptors derive from an adult man with Graves' hyperthyroidism. CDR3s leave out the opening cysteine and the closing phenylalanine or tryptophan. The order of the fields is V gene, D gene, CDR3 protein. D genes are given only for firm matches.

TRBV2	TRBD1	ASSQGTGAGVQH
TRBV4-1	.	ASSQGDSNEKLF
TRBV7-2	.	ASSPRTVTQETQY
TRBV15	.	ATSRDRGQLEAF
TRBV5-6	.	ASSSRVSSNQPQH
TRBV5-1	TRBD1	ASSLGQGFTYEQY
TRBV7-2	.	ASSLVLAVAGELF
TRBV2	TRBD1	ASKPRGQGGYGYT
TRBV6-2/TRBV6-3	TRBD1	ATNRGRNTEAF
TRBV4-1	.	ASSQAHTRWALH
TRBV12-3/TRBV12-4	.	ASSQTEKTPLH
TRBV4-3	.	ASSQADGLNTEAF
TRBV14	TRBD1	ASSHLFGTESSDGYT
TRBV10-2	TRBD1	ASTTGDGETQY
TRBV29-1	.	SVERWRYWGSYEQY
TRBV10-3	TRBD1	ATRQGSSYEQY
TRBV12-3/TRBV12-4	.	ASSLGFDYGYT
TRBV6-2/TRBV6-3	.	ASSYSGFPYEQY
TRBV24-1	.	ATSDGYKNTEAF
TRBV29-1	TRBD1	SVGTGGRVSYEQY
TRBV7-2	.	ASSFYIWDTSSYEQY
TRBV12-3/TRBV12-4	TRBD1	ASSPLDRSYNSPLH
TRBV19	.	ASMKAEDSPLH
TRBV10-3	.	AAAASEAF
TRBV20-1	.	SASSGYGYT
TRBV9	.	ASSVELQHSYNSPLH
TRBV7-9	.	ASSLIREEQY
TRBV2	.	ASSTGRGYHSPLH
TRBV4-3	.	ASSQHRDSNQPQH
TRBV6-5	.	ASSYFQGWTGELF
TRBV7-2	TRBD1	ASSVGQGVGGNYGYT
TRBV2	.	ASRTGYSGNTIY
TRBV20-1	TRBD1	SAAAGGRVRYSNQPQH
TRBV24-1	.	ATSDTGELF
TRBV20-1	.	SAEGGGGASQVTQY
TRBV20-1	.	SARDGIQSSYNSPLH
TRBV27	TRBD1	ASKIRQGAYEQY
TRBV12-3/TRBV12-4	.	ASSPRDTSGYEQY
TRBV5-1	TRBD1	ASKPGTGTYEQY
TRBV12-3/TRBV12-4	TRBD1	ASQQGNNNQPQH
TRBV20-1	.	SARAGVEETQY
TRBV10-3	.	AISGTSGAGYT
TRBV2	.	ASSLSGLGQETQY
TRBV7-9	TRBD1	ASSEGDRGRQETQY
TRBV7-2	.	ASSPLARGGKSPLH
TRBV7-2	.	ASRRLPGQGGYEQY
TRBV18	.	ASSPIDRSSETQY
TRBV5-1	TRBD1	ASSTSTGRGYGYT
TRBV9	.	ASKSGARYGYT
TRBV7-2	.	ASSSDPLGTEAF
TRBV12-3/TRBV12-4	TRBD1	ASSFGTGPTFRYEQY
TRBV19	TRBD1	ASSILWWGTGSSGANVLT
TRBV7-7	.	ASSQQANTEAF